This T cell receptor beta chain was captured by sequencing in a study of blood T cell repertoires in COVID-19. For the study at large: Samples came from the United States, Italy and Spain, spanning acute and convalescent COVID-19. Nucleic acid was either cDNA or gDNA, and it came from T cells, B-cell-depleted T cells, or PBMCs.

In the authors' workflow: Estimation of nucleated cell counts was performed using reference gene primer amplification. The method was immunoSEQ multiplex PCR; TCRdb's version includes in-frame clones alone and lacks a portion of them. V, J and clone size are taken as reported in that table, and D and trimming were inferred from the DNA itself. The sample shows under 250,000 clones, about 85% of them seen only once. The germline V gene encodes CDR1 MNHEY and CDR2 SMNVEV (reference sequence). Trimming removed 2 bases from V and 2 bases from J, with 10 bases in between. The CDR3 covers 14 residues. The chain uses TRBV27 and TRBJ2-7, with D possibly matching TRBD2 (5 bases). The source material was peripheral blood. The source is a man aged 40-50 years with acute or convalescent COVID-19. The CDR3 nucleotides read TGTGCCAGCAGTTTAGAGGGCGGAACCTACGAGCAGTACTTC. Translation gives CASSLEGGTYEQYF.